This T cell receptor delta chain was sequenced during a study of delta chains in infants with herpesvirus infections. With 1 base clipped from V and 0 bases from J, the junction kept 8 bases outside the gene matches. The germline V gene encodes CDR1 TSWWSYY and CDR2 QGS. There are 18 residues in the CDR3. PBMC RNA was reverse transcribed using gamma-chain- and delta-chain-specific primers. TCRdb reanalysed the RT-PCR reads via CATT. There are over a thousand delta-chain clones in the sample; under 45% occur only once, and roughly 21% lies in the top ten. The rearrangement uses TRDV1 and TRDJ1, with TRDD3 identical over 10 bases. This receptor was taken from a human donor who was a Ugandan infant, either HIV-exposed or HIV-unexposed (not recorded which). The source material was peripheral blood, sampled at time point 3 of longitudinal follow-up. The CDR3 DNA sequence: TGTGCTCTTGGGGAACGGGCCTATACTGGGGGATACACCGATAAACTCATCTTT. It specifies CALGERAYTGGYTDKLIF.